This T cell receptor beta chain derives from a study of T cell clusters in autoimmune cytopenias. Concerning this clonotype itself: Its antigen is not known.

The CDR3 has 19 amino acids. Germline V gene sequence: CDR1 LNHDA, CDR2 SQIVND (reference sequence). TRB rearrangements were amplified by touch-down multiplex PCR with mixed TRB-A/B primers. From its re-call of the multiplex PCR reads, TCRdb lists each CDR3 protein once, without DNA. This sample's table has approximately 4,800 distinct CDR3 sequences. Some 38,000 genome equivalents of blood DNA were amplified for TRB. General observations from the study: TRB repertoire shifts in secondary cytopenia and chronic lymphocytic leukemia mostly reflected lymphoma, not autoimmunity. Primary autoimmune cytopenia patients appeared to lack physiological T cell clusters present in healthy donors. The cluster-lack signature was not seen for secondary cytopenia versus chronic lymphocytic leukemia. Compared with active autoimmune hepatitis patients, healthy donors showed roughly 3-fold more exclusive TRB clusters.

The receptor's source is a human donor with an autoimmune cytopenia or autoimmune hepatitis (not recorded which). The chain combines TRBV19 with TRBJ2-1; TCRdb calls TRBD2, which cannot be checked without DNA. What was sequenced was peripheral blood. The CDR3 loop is CASSISHWRRRESINEQFF. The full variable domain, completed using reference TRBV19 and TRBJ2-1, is DGGITQSPKYLFRKEGQNVTLSCEQNLNHDAMYWYRQDPGQGLRLIYYSQIVNDFQKGDIAEGYSVSREKKESFPLTVTSAQKNPTAFYLCASSISHWRRRESINEQFFGPGTRLTVL.